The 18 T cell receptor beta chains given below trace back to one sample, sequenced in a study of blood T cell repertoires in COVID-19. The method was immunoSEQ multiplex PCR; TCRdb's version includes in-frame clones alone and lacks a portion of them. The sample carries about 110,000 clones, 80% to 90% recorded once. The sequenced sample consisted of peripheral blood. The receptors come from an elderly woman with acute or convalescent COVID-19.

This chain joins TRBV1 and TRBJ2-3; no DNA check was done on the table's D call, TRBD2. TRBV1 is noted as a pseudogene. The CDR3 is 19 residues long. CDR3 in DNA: TGCACCAGCAGCCAAGATTTGGGACTAGCGGGGGCCTGCACAGATACGCAGTATTTT. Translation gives CTSSQDLGLAGACTDTQYF.

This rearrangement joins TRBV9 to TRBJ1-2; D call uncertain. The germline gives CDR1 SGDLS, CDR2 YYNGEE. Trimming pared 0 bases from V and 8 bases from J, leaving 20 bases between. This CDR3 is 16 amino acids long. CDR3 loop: CASSVESGSYIPGYTF. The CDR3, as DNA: TGTGCCAGCAGCGTAGAATCTGGGAGCTACATCCCGGGCTACACCTTC.

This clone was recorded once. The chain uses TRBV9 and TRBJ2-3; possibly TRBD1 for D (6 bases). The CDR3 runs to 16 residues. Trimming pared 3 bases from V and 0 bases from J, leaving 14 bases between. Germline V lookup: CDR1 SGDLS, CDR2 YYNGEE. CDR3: CASSALIGGSTDTQYF. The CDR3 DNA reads TGTGCCAGCAGCGCCCTAATAGGGGGTAGCACAGATACGCAGTATTTT.

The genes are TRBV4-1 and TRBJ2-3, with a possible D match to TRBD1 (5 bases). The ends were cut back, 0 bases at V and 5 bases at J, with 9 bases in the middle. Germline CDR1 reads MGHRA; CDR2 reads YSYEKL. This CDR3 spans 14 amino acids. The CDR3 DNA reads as TGCGCCAGCAGCCAAGAAAACACAGGAGATACGCAGTATTTT. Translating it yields CASSQENTGDTQYF.

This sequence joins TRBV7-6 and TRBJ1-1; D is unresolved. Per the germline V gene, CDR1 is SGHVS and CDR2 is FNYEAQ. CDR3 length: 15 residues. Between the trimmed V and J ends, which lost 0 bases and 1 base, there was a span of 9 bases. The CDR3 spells CASSLARFPNTEAFF. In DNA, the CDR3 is TGTGCCAGCAGCTTAGCGCGCTTTCCGAACACTGAAGCTTTCTTT.

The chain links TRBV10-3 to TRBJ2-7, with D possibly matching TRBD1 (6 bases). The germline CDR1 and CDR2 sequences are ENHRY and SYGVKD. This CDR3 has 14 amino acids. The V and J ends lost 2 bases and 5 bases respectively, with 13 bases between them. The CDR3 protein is CAISEGTGIHEQYF. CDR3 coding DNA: TGTGCCATCAGTGAGGGAACAGGGATCCACGAGCAGTACTTC.

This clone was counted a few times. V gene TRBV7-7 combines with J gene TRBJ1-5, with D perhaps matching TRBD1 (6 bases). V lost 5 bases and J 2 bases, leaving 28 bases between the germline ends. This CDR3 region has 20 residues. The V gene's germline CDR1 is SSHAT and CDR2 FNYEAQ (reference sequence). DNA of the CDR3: TGTGCCAGCAGCGTATCGGAACGAACCTCGGGACACAACTGCAATCAGCCCCAGCATTTT. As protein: CASSVSERTSGHNCNQPQHF.

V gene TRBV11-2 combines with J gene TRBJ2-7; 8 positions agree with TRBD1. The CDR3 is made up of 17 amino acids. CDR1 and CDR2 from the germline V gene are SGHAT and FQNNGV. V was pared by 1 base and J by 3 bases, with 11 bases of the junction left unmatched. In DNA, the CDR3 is TGTGCCAGCAGCTTAGGGAGGCAGGGGGCGCGGGGCTACGAGCAGTACTTC. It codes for CASSLGRQGARGYEQYF.

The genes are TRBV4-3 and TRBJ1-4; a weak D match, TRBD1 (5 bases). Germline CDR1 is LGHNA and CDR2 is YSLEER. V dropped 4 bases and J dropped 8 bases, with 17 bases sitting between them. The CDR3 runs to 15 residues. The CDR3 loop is CASSRQGGMGEKLFF. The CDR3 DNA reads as TGCGCCAGCAGCCGTCAGGGAGGGATGGGCGAAAAACTGTTTTTT.

The DNA for the CDR3 is TGTGCCTGGAGCCTAAAGGGGGACCTCCCCCCCTGGTTCTTC. Translation: CAWSLKGDLPPWFF. This chain connects TRBV30 to TRBJ2-1; perhaps TRBD1 as D (6 bases). Germline CDR1 reads GTSNPN; CDR2 reads SVGIG (reference sequence). The V end lost 3 bases, the J end lost 15 bases, and 24 bases lay between the germline ends. The CDR3 is made up of 14 amino acids.

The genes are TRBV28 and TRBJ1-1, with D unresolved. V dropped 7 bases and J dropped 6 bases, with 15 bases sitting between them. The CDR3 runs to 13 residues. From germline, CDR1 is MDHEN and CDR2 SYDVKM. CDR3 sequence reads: CASISTPGPEAFF. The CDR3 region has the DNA TGTGCCAGCATTTCCACCCCAGGCCCTGAAGCTTTCTTT.

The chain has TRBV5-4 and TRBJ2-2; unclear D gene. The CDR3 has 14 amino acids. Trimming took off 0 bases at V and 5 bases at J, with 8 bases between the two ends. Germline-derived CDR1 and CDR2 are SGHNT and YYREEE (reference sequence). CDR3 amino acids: CASSLEWATGELFF. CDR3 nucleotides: TGTGCCAGCAGCTTGGAGTGGGCGACCGGGGAGCTGTTTTTT.

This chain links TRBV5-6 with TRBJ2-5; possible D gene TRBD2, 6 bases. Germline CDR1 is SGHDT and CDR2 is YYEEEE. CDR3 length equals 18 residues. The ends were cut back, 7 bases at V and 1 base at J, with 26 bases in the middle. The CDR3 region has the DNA TGTGCCAGCCGCAGCAGGTTGATGGGGGGTACTGTCCAAGAGACCCAGTACTTC. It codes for CASRSRLMGGTVQETQYF. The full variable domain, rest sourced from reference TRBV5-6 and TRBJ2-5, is DAGVTQSPTHLIKTRGQQVTLRCSPKSGHDTVSWYQQALGQGPQFIFQYYEEEERQRGNFPDRFSGHQFPNYSSELNVNALLLGDSALYLCASRSRLMGGTVQETQYFGPGTRLLVL.

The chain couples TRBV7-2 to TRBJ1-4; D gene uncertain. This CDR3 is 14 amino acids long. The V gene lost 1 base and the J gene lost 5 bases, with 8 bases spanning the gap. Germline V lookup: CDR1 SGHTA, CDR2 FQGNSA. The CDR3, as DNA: TGTGCCAGCAGCTTAGACAGTATAAATGAAAAACTGTTTTTT. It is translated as CASSLDSINEKLFF.

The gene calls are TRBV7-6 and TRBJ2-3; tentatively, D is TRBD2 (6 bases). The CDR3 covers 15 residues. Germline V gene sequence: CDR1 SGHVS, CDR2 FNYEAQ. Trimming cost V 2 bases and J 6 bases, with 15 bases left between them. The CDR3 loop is CASSLRDSPLDTQYF. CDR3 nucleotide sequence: TGTGCCAGCAGCTTACGGGACTCCCCTCTTGATACGCAGTATTTT.

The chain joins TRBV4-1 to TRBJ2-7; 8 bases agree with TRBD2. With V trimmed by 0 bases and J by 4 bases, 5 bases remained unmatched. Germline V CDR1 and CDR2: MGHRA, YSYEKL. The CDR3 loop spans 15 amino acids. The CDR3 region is CASSQDSSGGYEQYF. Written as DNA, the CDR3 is TGCGCCAGCAGCCAAGATAGCAGCGGGGGTTACGAGCAGTACTTC.

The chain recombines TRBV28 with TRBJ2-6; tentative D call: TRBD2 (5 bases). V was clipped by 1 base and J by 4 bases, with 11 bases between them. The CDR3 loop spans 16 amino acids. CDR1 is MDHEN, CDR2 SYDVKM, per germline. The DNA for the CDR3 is TGTGCCAGCAGTTTATCCGGGGTATCAGGGGCCAACGTCCTGACTTTC. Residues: CASSLSGVSGANVLTF.

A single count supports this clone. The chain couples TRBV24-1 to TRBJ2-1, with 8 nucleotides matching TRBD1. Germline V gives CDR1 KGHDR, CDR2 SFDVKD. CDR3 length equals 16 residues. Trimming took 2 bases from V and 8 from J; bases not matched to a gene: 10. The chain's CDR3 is CATSDSTGQVIDEQFF. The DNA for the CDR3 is TGTGCCACCAGTGATTCGACGGGACAGGTTATCGATGAGCAGTTCTTC.